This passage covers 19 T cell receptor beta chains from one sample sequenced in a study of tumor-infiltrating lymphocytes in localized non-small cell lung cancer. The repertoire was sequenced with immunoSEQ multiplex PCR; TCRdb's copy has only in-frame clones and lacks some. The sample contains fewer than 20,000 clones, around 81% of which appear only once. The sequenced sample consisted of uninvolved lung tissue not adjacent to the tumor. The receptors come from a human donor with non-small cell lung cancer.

This chain's CDR3 is CASSFGGTPGTRDYEQYF. CDR3 coding DNA: TGCGCCAGCAGCTTTGGCGGGACTCCTGGGACCCGCGACTACGAGCAGTACTTC. This sequence joins TRBV5-1 and TRBJ2-7, with a weak D call TRBD2 (6 bases). The CDR3 is 18 residues long. From germline, CDR1 is SGHRS and CDR2 YFSETQ. The germline V and J ends were trimmed by 2 bases and 3 bases, with 24 bases remaining between them.

This chain's CDR3 is CAISKLAGGVNTGELFF. CDR3 nucleotides: TGTGCCATCAGTAAATTAGCGGGAGGGGTAAACACCGGGGAGCTGTTTTTT. The chain carries TRBV10-3 and TRBJ2-2, with 11 bases identical to TRBD2. With 5 bases clipped from V and 2 bases from J, the junction kept 7 bases outside the gene matches. This CDR3 has 17 residues. CDR1 ENHRY and CDR2 SYGVKD come from the germline V gene.

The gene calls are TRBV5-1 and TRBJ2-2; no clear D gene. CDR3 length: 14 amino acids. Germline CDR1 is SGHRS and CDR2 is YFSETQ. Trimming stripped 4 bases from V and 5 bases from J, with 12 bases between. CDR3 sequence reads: CASSLRQLTGELFF. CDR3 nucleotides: TGCGCCAGCAGCCTACGACAACTAACCGGGGAGCTGTTTTTT. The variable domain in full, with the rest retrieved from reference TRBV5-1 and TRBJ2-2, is KAGVTQTPRYLIKTRGQQVTLSCSPISGHRSVSWYQQTPGQGLQFLFEYFSETQRNKGNFPGRFSGRQFSNSRSEMNVSTLELGDSALYLCASSLRQLTGELFFGEGSRLTVL.

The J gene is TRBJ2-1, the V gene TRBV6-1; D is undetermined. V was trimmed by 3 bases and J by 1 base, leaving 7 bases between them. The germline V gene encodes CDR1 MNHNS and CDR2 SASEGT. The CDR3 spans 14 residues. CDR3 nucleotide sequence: TGTGCCAGCAGTGAGGCTACTTCCTACAATGAGCAGTTCTTC. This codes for CASSEATSYNEQFF.

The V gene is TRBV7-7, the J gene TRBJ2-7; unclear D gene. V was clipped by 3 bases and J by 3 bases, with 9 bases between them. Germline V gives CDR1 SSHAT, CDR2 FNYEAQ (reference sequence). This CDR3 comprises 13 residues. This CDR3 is CASSFRANYEQYF. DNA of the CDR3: TGTGCCAGCAGCTTCCGTGCGAACTACGAGCAGTACTTC.

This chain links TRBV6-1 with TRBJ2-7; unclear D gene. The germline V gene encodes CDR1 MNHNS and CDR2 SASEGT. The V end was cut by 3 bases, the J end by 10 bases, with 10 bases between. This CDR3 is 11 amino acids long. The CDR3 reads CASSDTNAQYF. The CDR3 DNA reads TGTGCCAGCAGTGATACTAACGCTCAGTACTTC.

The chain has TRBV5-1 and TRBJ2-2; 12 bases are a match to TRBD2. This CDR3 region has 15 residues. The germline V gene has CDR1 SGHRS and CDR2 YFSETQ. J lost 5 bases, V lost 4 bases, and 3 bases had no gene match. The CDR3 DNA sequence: TGCGCCAGCAGCCACACTAGCGGGAGGACCGGGGAGCTGTTTTTT. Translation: CASSHTSGRTGELFF. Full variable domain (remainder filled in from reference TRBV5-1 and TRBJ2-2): KAGVTQTPRYLIKTRGQQVTLSCSPISGHRSVSWYQQTPGQGLQFLFEYFSETQRNKGNFPGRFSGRQFSNSRSEMNVSTLELGDSALYLCASSHTSGRTGELFFGEGSRLTVL.

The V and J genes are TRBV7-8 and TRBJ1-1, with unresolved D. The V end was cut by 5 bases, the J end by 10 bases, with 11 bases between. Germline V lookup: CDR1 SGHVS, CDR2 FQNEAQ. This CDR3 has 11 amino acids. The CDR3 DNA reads TGTGCCAGCAGCACCTATCGGGTAGCTTTCTTT. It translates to CASSTYRVAFF. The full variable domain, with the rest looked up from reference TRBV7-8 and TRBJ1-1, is GAGVSQSPRYKVAKRGQDVALRCDPISGHVSLFWYQQALGQGPEFLTYFQNEAQLDKSGLPSDRFFAERPEGSVSTLKIQRTQQEDSAVYLCASSTYRVAFFGQGTRLTVV.

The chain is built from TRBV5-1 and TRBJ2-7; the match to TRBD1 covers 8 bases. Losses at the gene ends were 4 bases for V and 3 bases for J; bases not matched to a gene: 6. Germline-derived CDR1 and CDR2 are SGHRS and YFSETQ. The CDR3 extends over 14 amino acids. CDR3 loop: CASSQDREYYEQYF. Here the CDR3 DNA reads TGCGCCAGCAGCCAGGACAGGGAGTACTACGAGCAGTACTTC.

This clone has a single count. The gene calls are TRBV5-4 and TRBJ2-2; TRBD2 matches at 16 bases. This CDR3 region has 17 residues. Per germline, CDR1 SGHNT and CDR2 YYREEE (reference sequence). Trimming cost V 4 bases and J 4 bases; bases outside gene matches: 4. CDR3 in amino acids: CASSKGLAGGPTGELFF. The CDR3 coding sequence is TGTGCCAGCAGCAAGGGACTAGCGGGAGGGCCCACCGGGGAGCTGTTTTTT. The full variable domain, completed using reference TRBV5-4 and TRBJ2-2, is ETGVTQSPTHLIKTRGQQVTLRCSSQSGHNTVSWYQQALGQGPQFIFQYYREEENGRGNFPPRFSGLQFPNYSSELNVNALELDDSALYLCASSKGLAGGPTGELFFGEGSRLTVL.

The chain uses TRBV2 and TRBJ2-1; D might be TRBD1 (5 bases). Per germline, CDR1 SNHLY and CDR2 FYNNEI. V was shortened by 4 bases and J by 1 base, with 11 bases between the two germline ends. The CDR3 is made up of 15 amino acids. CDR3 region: CASSGQGRSYNEQFF. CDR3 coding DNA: TGTGCCAGCAGTGGCCAGGGTAGGTCCTACAATGAGCAGTTCTTC.

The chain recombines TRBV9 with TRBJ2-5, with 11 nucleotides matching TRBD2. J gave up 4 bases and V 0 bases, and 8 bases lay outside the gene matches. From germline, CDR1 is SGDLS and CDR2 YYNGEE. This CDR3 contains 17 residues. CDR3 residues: CASSVGELAGEGETQYF. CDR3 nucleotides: TGTGCCAGCAGCGTAGGGGAACTAGCGGGAGAAGGAGAGACCCAGTACTTC.

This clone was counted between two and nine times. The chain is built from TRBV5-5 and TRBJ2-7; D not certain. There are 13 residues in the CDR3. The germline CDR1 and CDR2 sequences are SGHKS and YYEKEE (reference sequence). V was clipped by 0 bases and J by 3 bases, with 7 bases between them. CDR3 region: CASSLGSLYEQYF. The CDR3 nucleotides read TGTGCCAGCAGCTTGGGCAGCCTCTACGAGCAGTACTTC.

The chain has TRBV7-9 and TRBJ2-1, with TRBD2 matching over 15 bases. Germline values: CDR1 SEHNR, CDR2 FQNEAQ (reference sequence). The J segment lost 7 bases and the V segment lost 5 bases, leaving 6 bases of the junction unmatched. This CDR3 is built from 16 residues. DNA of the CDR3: TGTGCCAGCAGCAAAGGACTAGCGGGAGGGCAAAATGAGCAGTTCTTC. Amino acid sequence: CASSKGLAGGQNEQFF.

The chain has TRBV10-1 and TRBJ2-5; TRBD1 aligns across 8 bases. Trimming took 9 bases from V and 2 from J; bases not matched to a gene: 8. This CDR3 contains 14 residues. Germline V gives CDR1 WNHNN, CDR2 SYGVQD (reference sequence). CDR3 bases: TGCGCCAGTGCGGGGACAGGCGATCAAGAGACCCAGTACTTC. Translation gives CASAGTGDQETQYF.

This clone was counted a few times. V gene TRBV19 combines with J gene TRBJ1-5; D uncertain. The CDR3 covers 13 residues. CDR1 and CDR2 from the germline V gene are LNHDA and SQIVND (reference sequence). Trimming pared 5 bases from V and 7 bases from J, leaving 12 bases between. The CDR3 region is CASSAREGQPQHF. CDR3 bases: TGTGCCAGTAGTGCTCGTGAGGGCCAGCCCCAGCATTTT.

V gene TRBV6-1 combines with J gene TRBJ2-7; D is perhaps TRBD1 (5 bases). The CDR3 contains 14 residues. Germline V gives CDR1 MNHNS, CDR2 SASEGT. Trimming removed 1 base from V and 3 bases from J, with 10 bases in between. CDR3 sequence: CASSEGDSFYEQYF. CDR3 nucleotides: TGTGCCAGCAGTGAAGGTGACAGTTTCTACGAGCAGTACTTC.

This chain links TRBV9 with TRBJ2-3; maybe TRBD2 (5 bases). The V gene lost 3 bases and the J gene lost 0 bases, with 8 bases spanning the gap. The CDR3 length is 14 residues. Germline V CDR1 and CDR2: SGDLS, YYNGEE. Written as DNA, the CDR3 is TGTGCCAGCAGCGGGCGGGCTAGCACAGATACGCAGTATTTT. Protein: CASSGRASTDTQYF.

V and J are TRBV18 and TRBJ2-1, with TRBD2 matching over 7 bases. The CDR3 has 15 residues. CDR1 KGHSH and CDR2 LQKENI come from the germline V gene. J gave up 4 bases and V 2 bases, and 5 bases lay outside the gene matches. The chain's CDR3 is CASSPGLERYNEQFF. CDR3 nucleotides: TGTGCCAGCTCACCAGGACTAGAGAGATACAATGAGCAGTTCTTC.